This T cell receptor (beta chain) appears in the sequencing data of a study of OX40 agonist ivuxolimab in advanced cancers. Across the study: Dose-escalation patients' cancers were hepatocellular carcinoma, melanoma, renal cell or head and neck cancer.

Assay used: immunoSEQ multiplex PCR; TCRdb lists only in-frame clones, some missing. Of about 53,000 clones in the sample, 88% were seen once. The V end lost 7 bases, the J end lost 5 bases, and 15 bases lay between the germline ends. Germline CDR1 reads MNHNY; CDR2 reads SVGAGI (reference sequence). The CDR3 consists of 14 residues. The sequence derives from an adult with an advanced solid tumor such as melanoma, head and neck, liver or kidney cancer. Source: CD4+ or CD8+ T cells sorted from blood, taken in a trial of the OX40 agonist ivuxolimab. The chain is built from TRBV6-6 and TRBJ1-5; possible D gene TRBD1, 5 bases. Here the CDR3 reads CASTPAGPDQPQHF. The CDR3 region has the DNA TGTGCCAGCACCCCGGCGGGGCCGGATCAGCCCCAGCATTTT.